This is a list of T cell receptor beta chains from one sample in a study of shared clonotypes between healthy human individuals. The protocol was immunoSEQ multiplex PCR, while the TCRdb copy is restricted to in-frame clones and leaves out a portion. The sample carries some 2.3 million clones, approximately 93% recorded once. The sample consisted of naive CD4+ T cells from PBMCs. These receptors came from a man in his late teens or twenties in good health. Some clones in this sample may be carry-over from other donors' samples. Both conserved end residues are part of each CDR3. The D gene is left open where the match is weak. Clone sizes are given selectively: once, few, many, or a class where the clone is expanded.

J gene	D gene	clone size	V gene	CDR3 protein	CDR3 DNA
TRBJ1-2	-	-	TRBV2	CASSEAGTAYGYTF	TGTGCCAGCAGTGAGGCAGGGACTGCTTATGGCTACACCTTC
TRBJ1-2	-	once	TRBV2	CASSPTAANYGYTF	TGTGCCAGCAGTCCGACGGCTGCTAACTATGGCTACACCTTC
TRBJ2-5	TRBD2	-	TRBV7-2	CASSLVSGSTSGSRETQYF	TGTGCCAGCAGCTTAGTGTCTGGGTCGACTAGCGGGAGCCGGGAGACCCAGTACTTC
TRBJ1-1	-	-	TRBV18	CASSPSVHPNTEAFF	TGTGCCAGCTCCCCGTCGGTACACCCGAACACTGAAGCTTTCTTT
TRBJ1-1	TRBD1	-	TRBV15	CATSRPRGLNTEAFF	TGTGCCACCAGCAGGCCCAGGGGGCTGAACACTGAAGCTTTCTTT
TRBJ1-2	TRBD1	-	TRBV28	CASTGTGGFHYGYTF	TGTGCCAGCACCGGGACAGGGGGCTTTCACTATGGCTACACCTTC
TRBJ2-7	TRBD1	-	TRBV5-1	CASSTRQGWNEQYF	TGCGCCAGCAGCACCCGACAGGGTTGGAACGAGCAGTACTTC
TRBJ2-5	TRBD1	once	TRBV6-4	CASSKQGLVGETQYF	TGTGCCAGCAGTAAACAGGGGCTAGTTGGAGAGACCCAGTACTTC
TRBJ2-7	TRBD2	once	TRBV19	CASSRAGTSGRVVSEQYF	TGTGCCAGTAGTCGGGCCGGGACTAGCGGGAGAGTTGTCTCCGAGCAGTACTTC
TRBJ1-1	-	-	TRBV7-2	CASSQQLGSTPEAFF	TGTGCCAGCAGCCAGCAGCTTGGTAGCACTCCTGAAGCTTTCTTT
TRBJ1-1	-	-	TRBV6-1	CASSEMQGHTEAFF	TGTGCCAGCAGTGAAATGCAGGGGCACACTGAAGCTTTCTTT
TRBJ1-5	-	-	TRBV10-3	CAIGRDNSNQPQHF	TGTGCCATCGGCCGGGACAATAGCAATCAGCCCCAGCATTTT
TRBJ1-4	-	-	TRBV6-1	CASSDRGGHEKLFF	TGTGCCAGCAGTGACCGGGGGGGGCATGAAAAACTGTTTTTT
TRBJ2-1	-	-	TRBV28	CASSLGRRRGNEQFF	TGTGCCAGCAGTTTAGGTAGAAGGAGAGGGAATGAGCAGTTCTTC
TRBJ1-2	-	-	TRBV29-1	CSVEATKDTYYGYTF	TGCAGCGTTGAAGCGACGAAGGACACCTACTATGGCTACACCTTC
TRBJ2-1	TRBD2	-	TRBV6-1	CASSAISGRRSNEQFF	TGTGCCAGCAGTGCAATTAGCGGGAGGCGTAGCAATGAGCAGTTCTTC
TRBJ2-5	TRBD2	-	TRBV19	CASSSWSSGETQYF	TGTGCCAGTAGTTCCTGGTCTAGCGGCGAGACCCAGTACTTC
TRBJ1-2	TRBD1	-	TRBV6-6	CASSSTGGGYTF	TGTGCCAGCAGCTCTACAGGGGGCGGCTACACCTTC
TRBJ1-5	-	-	TRBV28	CASSLGPGRDQPQHF	TGTGCCAGCAGTTTAGGGCCAGGGCGGGATCAGCCCCAGCATTTT
TRBJ1-2	-	-	TRBV19	CASSIDWDIRYGYTF	TGTGCCAGTAGTATAGACTGGGACATCCGCTATGGCTACACCTTC
TRBJ2-1	TRBD1	-	TRBV28	CASSLRWQGAGEQFF	TGTGCCAGCAGTTTACGGTGGCAGGGGGCGGGAGAGCAGTTCTTC
TRBJ2-7	-	-	TRBV15	CATSRDLGVNGEQYF	TGTGCCACCAGCAGAGATCTCGGGGTAAACGGCGAGCAGTACTTC
TRBJ1-2	-	-	TRBV7-9	CASSRGTGTLGGYTF	TGTGCCAGCAGCAGGGGGACCGGGACACTCGGGGGCTACACCTTC
TRBJ1-2	-	-	TRBV30	CAWSLGGGYTF	TGTGCCTGGAGTCTCGGAGGCGGCTACACCTTC
TRBJ2-3	TRBD1	-	TRBV28	CASSSPGQGNTDTQYF	TGTGCCAGCAGTTCCCCGGGACAGGGCAACACAGATACGCAGTATTTT
TRBJ2-1	TRBD2	-	TRBV5-4	CASSLGGRSLEQFF	TGTGCCAGCAGCTTAGGCGGGAGATCGTTGGAGCAGTTCTTC
TRBJ1-1	-	-	TRBV29-1	CSVDPENTEAFF	TGCAGCGTTGATCCGGAGAACACTGAAGCTTTCTTT
TRBJ2-3	-	-	TRBV7-3	CASSFRDPDTQYF	TGTGCCAGCAGCTTCCGGGACCCAGATACGCAGTATTTT
TRBJ2-1	-	-	TRBV6-1	CASSESPLPGSSYNEQFF	TGTGCCAGCAGTGAATCCCCTCTCCCCGGAAGCTCCTACAATGAGCAGTTCTTC
TRBJ2-7	TRBD1	-	TRBV9	CASSVAGTGYEQYF	TGTGCCAGCAGCGTAGCCGGGACAGGGTACGAGCAGTACTTC
TRBJ2-5	-	-	TRBV28	CATWGGARETQYF	TGTGCCACCTGGGGAGGCGCCCGAGAGACCCAGTACTTC
TRBJ2-5	-	once	TRBV14	CASSHHRAGGLQETQYF	TGTGCCAGCAGCCATCACAGGGCTGGGGGCCTCCAAGAGACCCAGTACTTC
TRBJ1-1	-	few	TRBV11-3	CASSLGPGGTEAFF	TGTGCCAGCAGCTTAGGCCCTGGGGGCACTGAAGCTTTCTTT
TRBJ2-1	TRBD2	-	TRBV2	CASSDRGRGYNEQFF	TGTGCCAGCAGCGACCGCGGGAGGGGCTACAATGAGCAGTTCTTC
TRBJ2-5	TRBD1	-	TRBV6-6	CASSSTAGTGIYF	TGTGCCAGCAGTTCGACAGCCGGGACAGGGATATACTTC
TRBJ2-1	-	-	TRBV14	CASSQSLGMLVEQFF	TGTGCCAGCAGCCAAAGTCTAGGAATGCTAGTTGAGCAGTTCTTC
TRBJ2-7	-	-	TRBV23-1	CASSQFTGSYEQYF	TGCGCCAGCAGTCAATTTACAGGGTCTTACGAGCAGTACTTC
TRBJ2-2	-	-	TRBV7-9	CASSLAGGIGGELFF	TGTGCCAGCAGCTTAGCTGGTGGGATCGGCGGGGAGCTGTTTTTT
TRBJ2-7	-	once	TRBV10-1	CASSESGGLAEQYF	TGCGCCAGCAGTGAGTCGGGAGGTCTAGCCGAGCAGTACTTC
TRBJ2-7	-	-	TRBV7-6	CASSGTALGVQYF	TGTGCCAGCAGCGGGACGGCCCTAGGCGTGCAGTACTTC
TRBJ2-7	-	once	TRBV5-4	CASSSLGAAYEQYF	TGTGCCAGCAGTTCCTTAGGGGCTGCGTACGAGCAGTACTTC
TRBJ1-2	TRBD1	-	TRBV28	CASKTGTGVFNYGYTF	TGTGCCAGCAAAACCGGGACAGGGGTGTTTAACTATGGCTACACCTTC
TRBJ2-6	TRBD1	-	TRBV5-1	CASSPGTGEDVLTF	TGCGCCAGCAGTCCCGGGACAGGGGAAGACGTCCTGACTTTC
TRBJ2-5	-	-	TRBV6-1	CASSRRGQETQYF	TGTGCCAGCAGTCGGAGGGGGCAAGAGACCCAGTACTTC
TRBJ1-5	TRBD1	few	TRBV6-6	CASSGQGAGSQPQHF	TGTGCCAGCAGTGGACAGGGGGCGGGTTCTCAGCCCCAGCATTTT
TRBJ1-2	-	-	TRBV15	CATSRDVGSSYGYTF	TGTGCCACCAGCAGAGATGTGGGATCCTCCTATGGCTACACCTTC
TRBJ2-7	TRBD2	-	TRBV18	CASSQSSGRVAYEQYF	TGTGCCAGCTCACAATCTAGCGGGAGGGTCGCCTACGAGCAGTACTTC
TRBJ2-1	TRBD1	-	TRBV11-1	CASSTTGQGNNEQFF	TGTGCCAGCAGCACCACGGGACAGGGGAACAATGAGCAGTTCTTC
TRBJ1-2	-	-	TRBV25-1	CASTSSGYGYTF	TGTGCCAGCACCTCGTCGGGGTATGGCTACACCTTC
TRBJ1-1	-	-	TRBV5-1	CASRPPGWTEAFF	TGCGCCAGCAGACCCCCAGGGTGGACTGAAGCTTTCTTT
TRBJ2-2	-	-	TRBV28	CASIRTGSDGELFF	TGTGCCAGTATACGTACGGGGTCGGACGGGGAGCTGTTTTTT
TRBJ1-2	-	-	TRBV19	CASSPPVGKGYTF	TGTGCCAGTAGTCCCCCTGTTGGCAAAGGCTACACCTTC
TRBJ2-7	-	-	TRBV7-2	CASSLAAGSSYEQYF	TGTGCCAGCAGCTTAGCGGCAGGGTCCTCCTACGAGCAGTACTTC
TRBJ2-3	-	-	TRBV5-1	CASSFGADTQYF	TGCGCCAGCAGCTTCGGTGCAGATACGCAGTATTTT
TRBJ1-1	TRBD1	-	TRBV5-1	CASGQGVGAEAFF	TGCGCCAGCGGACAGGGGGTTGGCGCTGAAGCTTTCTTT
TRBJ1-2	-	-	TRBV5-6	CASSLEAVGYTF	TGTGCCAGCAGCTTGGAGGCGGTTGGCTACACCTTC